This T cell receptor (beta chain) was sequenced during a study of patients and donors after allogeneic stem cell transplantation. The CDR3 has 14 amino acids. Trimming took 4 bases from V and 9 from J, leaving 19 bases between them. The germline V gene has CDR1 SGHRS and CDR2 YFSETQ. TCRdb re-derived calls from the RT-PCR reads in MiXCR, one entry per CDR3 protein. The sample records 200,000 to 250,000 distinct CDR3 sequences, around 41% being singletons. The TCR sequence derives from a human donor who was either an allogeneic HSCT recipient or a stem cell or donor lymphocyte infusion donor (not recorded which). It is not recorded whose cells these are; they may come from a transplant donor. Material: blood, either unsorted or a sorted T cell fraction (not recorded which). The rearrangement uses TRBV5-1 and TRBJ1-2, with a tentative D call TRBD1 (6 bases). CDR3 amino acids: CASSLGQTSVSYTF. Here the CDR3 DNA reads TGCGCCAGCAGCCTGGGACAAACGAGTGTTAGCTACACCTTC.